The rows below give T cell receptor beta chains drawn from one sample of a study of T cell repertoires in ileal Crohn's disease. Libraries were prepared by immunoSEQ multiplex PCR; TCRdb keeps only in-frame clonotypes and omits some of them. The sample contains 15,000 or so clones, just over 90% of which appear only once. The sequencing sample was made of ileal tissue. The receptors come from an adult with Crohn's disease. Both conserved end residues are part of each CDR3. Each record gives: clone size, J gene, V gene, D gene, CDR3 protein, CDR3 DNA. The D gene is left open where the match is weak. Size values are once, few and many counts, or a class for expanded clones, and some rows have none.

NA	TRBJ1-2	TRBV5-1	TRBD1	CASSEEETGPIYGYTF	TGCGCCAGCAGCGAAGAGGAGACAGGGCCGATCTATGGCTACACCTTC
NA	TRBJ1-2	TRBV4-3	TRBD1	CASSQDGQGADGYTF	TGCGCCAGCAGCCAAGATGGGCAGGGGGCTGATGGCTACACCTTC
NA	TRBJ2-7	TRBV11-2	TRBD1	CASSPLDRGHEQYF	TGTGCCAGCAGCCCTTTGGACAGGGGGCACGAGCAGTACTTC
NA	TRBJ2-5	TRBV2	NA	CASSERQETQYF	TGTGCCAGCAGTGAACGCCAAGAGACCCAGTACTTC
NA	TRBJ1-5	TRBV7-2	NA	CASSLVSGNSNQPQHF	TGTGCCAGCAGCTTAGTGTCCGGGAATAGCAATCAGCCCCAGCATTTT
NA	TRBJ2-5	TRBV11-3	TRBD1	CASSARTGGEETQYF	TGTGCCAGCAGCGCCCGGACAGGGGGGGAAGAGACCCAGTACTTC
NA	TRBJ2-7	TRBV5-1	TRBD1	CASSLVVSGTGGSYEQYF	TGCGCCAGCAGCTTGGTAGTGTCGGGGACAGGAGGAAGCTACGAGCAGTACTTC
once	TRBJ2-5	TRBV7-2	NA	CASSLALGQQETQYF	TGTGCCAGCAGCTTAGCGCTCGGACAGCAAGAGACCCAGTACTTC
NA	TRBJ2-2	TRBV9	TRBD2	CASSVRTSGGPNTGELFF	TGTGCCAGCAGCGTGAGGACTAGCGGGGGCCCGAACACCGGGGAGCTGTTTTTT
NA	TRBJ2-2	TRBV5-4	TRBD1	CASSFTGGTGELFF	TGTGCCAGCAGCTTCACAGGGGGCACCGGGGAGCTGTTTTTT
NA	TRBJ2-5	TRBV6-1	TRBD1	CASSVYRGETQYF	TGTGCCAGCAGTGTGTACAGGGGAGAGACCCAGTACTTC
NA	TRBJ1-1	TRBV5-1	NA	CASSFQTGNTEAFF	TGCGCCAGCAGCTTCCAAACAGGGAACACTGAAGCTTTCTTT
NA	TRBJ2-5	TRBV2	NA	CASTLQVRETQYF	TGTGCCAGCACCCTCCAAGTGCGGGAGACCCAGTACTTC
NA	TRBJ2-7	TRBV27	NA	CASSLSGGAEQYF	TGTGCCAGCAGTTTATCAGGTGGGGCCGAGCAGTACTTC
NA	TRBJ2-7	TRBV6-5	NA	CASSYDIRSSYEQYF	TGTGCCAGCAGTTACGATATTAGAAGCTCCTACGAGCAGTACTTC
few	TRBJ1-3	TRBV7-2	TRBD1	CASSLAGQGNTIYF	TGTGCCAGCAGCTTAGCGGGACAGGGAAACACCATATATTTT
NA	TRBJ1-1	TRBV7-9	TRBD1	CASSLVPTGRNEAFF	TGTGCCAGCAGCTTAGTACCGACAGGGAGAAATGAAGCTTTCTTT
few	TRBJ1-2	TRBV9	TRBD1	CASSPDRGNYGYTF	TGTGCCAGCAGCCCGGACAGGGGTAACTATGGCTACACCTTC
NA	TRBJ1-6	TRBV14	NA	CASSQVGEGLENSPLHF	TGTGCCAGCAGCCAAGTGGGAGAGGGCTTGGAGAATTCACCCCTCCACTTT
NA	TRBJ2-3	TRBV14	TRBD2	CASSLRPTSGGADTQYF	TGTGCCAGCAGCCTTCGGCCGACTAGCGGGGGAGCAGATACGCAGTATTTT
once	TRBJ2-3	TRBV9	TRBD2	CASSVAFGGADTQYF	TGTGCCAGCAGCGTAGCTTTTGGGGGGGCAGATACGCAGTATTTT
NA	TRBJ1-2	TRBV30	NA	CAWGAGIYGYTF	TGTGCCTGGGGGGCAGGGATCTATGGCTACACCTTC
NA	TRBJ1-4	TRBV5-8	NA	CASSLGLRTHEKLFF	TGTGCCAGCAGCTTGGGTCTCAGGACTCATGAAAAACTGTTTTTT
NA	TRBJ2-7	TRBV5-1	TRBD1	CASSVIPGQGYEQYF	TGCGCCAGCAGCGTAATACCGGGACAGGGCTACGAGCAGTACTTC
once	TRBJ1-2	TRBV19	TRBD1	CASSPFQGEANYGYTF	TGTGCCAGTAGTCCATTCCAGGGGGAAGCTAACTATGGCTACACCTTC
once	TRBJ2-7	TRBV5-8	NA	CASSRGNSASYEQYF	TGTGCCAGCAGCAGAGGGAACTCTGCCTCCTACGAGCAGTACTTC
NA	TRBJ2-5	TRBV19	NA	CASSIGRQQYF	TGTGCCAGTAGTATAGGTCGACAACAGTACTTC
NA	TRBJ2-7	TRBV5-4	NA	CASSVRPTGISNEQYF	TGTGCCAGCAGCGTTCGACCGACAGGAATCAGCAACGAGCAGTACTTC
NA	TRBJ1-5	TRBV7-2	NA	CASSLEFGGSQPQHF	TGTGCCAGCAGCTTAGAATTCGGGGGATCGCAGCCCCAGCATTTT
few	TRBJ1-5	TRBV19	NA	CASSIGGNSNQPQHF	TGTGCCAGTAGTATCGGCGGAAATAGCAATCAGCCCCAGCATTTT
NA	TRBJ2-5	TRBV6-1	TRBD1	CASSKKGQGQETQYF	TGTGCCAGCAGTAAAAAAGGACAGGGACAAGAGACCCAGTACTTC
NA	TRBJ2-5	TRBV6-1	TRBD2	CASSGPRRGGAVETQYF	TGTGCCAGCAGTGGACCTCGGCGCGGGGGGGCCGTAGAGACCCAGTACTTC
NA	TRBJ2-5	TRBV6-1	TRBD2	CASSVAGTSKETQYF	TGTGCCAGCAGTGTCGCCGGGACTAGCAAAGAGACCCAGTACTTC
once	TRBJ1-5	TRBV7-3	NA	CASTRTGNVNNQPQHF	TGTGCCAGCACCAGAACAGGGAATGTCAACAATCAGCCCCAGCATTTT
NA	TRBJ2-1	TRBV7-3	NA	CASSLKGGPYNEQFF	TGTGCCAGCAGCTTAAAAGGGGGACCCTACAATGAGCAGTTCTTC
NA	TRBJ1-2	TRBV6-1	NA	CASPANYGYTF	TGTGCCAGCCCTGCTAACTATGGCTACACCTTC
NA	TRBJ2-3	TRBV5-6	TRBD2	CASSFLAGSSTDTQYF	TGTGCCAGCAGCTTCCTAGCGGGGTCTAGCACAGATACGCAGTATTTT
NA	TRBJ1-2	TRBV5-6	NA	CASSYIRDLYGYTF	TGTGCCAGCAGTTATATCAGGGATCTCTATGGCTACACCTTC
NA	TRBJ1-1	TRBV29-1	NA	CSAGGARGATEAFF	TGCAGCGCTGGGGGGGCCAGGGGTGCCACTGAAGCTTTCTTT
NA	TRBJ2-3	TRBV29-1	NA	CSGDREGTDTQYF	TGCAGCGGTGATAGGGAGGGCACAGATACGCAGTATTTT
NA	TRBJ2-1	TRBV5-1	NA	CASSSIGQFGDEQFF	TGCGCCAGCAGCTCAATAGGACAGTTTGGGGATGAGCAGTTCTTC
NA	TRBJ2-5	TRBV4-1	NA	CASSLRVQETQYF	TGCGCCAGCAGCCTCAGGGTCCAAGAGACCCAGTACTTC
NA	TRBJ1-6	TRBV7-3	NA	CASSLAGYNSPLHF	TGTGCCAGCAGCTTGGCAGGATATAATTCACCCCTCCACTTT
NA	TRBJ2-5	TRBV7-9	TRBD2	CASSSETSGVWETQYF	TGTGCCAGCAGCTCGGAGACTAGCGGGGTTTGGGAGACCCAGTACTTC
NA	TRBJ2-5	TRBV27	NA	CASSRMGRQETQYF	TGTGCCAGCAGCCGAATGGGGCGCCAAGAGACCCAGTACTTC
NA	TRBJ1-1	TRBV4-1	NA	CASSQGEKLANTEAFF	TGCGCCAGCAGCCAAGGAGAGAAACTAGCGAACACTGAAGCTTTCTTT
NA	TRBJ1-6	TRBV4-2	NA	CASSQDSGRAKSPLHF	TGTGCCAGCAGCCAAGACTCGGGCAGGGCGAAGTCACCCCTCCACTTT
NA	TRBJ1-1	TRBV27	NA	CASSSSVGLANTEAFF	TGTGCCAGCAGTTCCTCCGTGGGCTTGGCGAACACTGAAGCTTTCTTT
NA	TRBJ2-5	TRBV13	NA	CASRGGAPGETQYF	TGTGCCAGCAGGGGGGGGGCCCCTGGGGAGACCCAGTACTTC
NA	TRBJ2-1	TRBV5-1	NA	CASSFRSSGNSYNEQFF	TGCGCCAGCAGCTTTAGATCCAGCGGAAACAGTTACAATGAGCAGTTCTTC
NA	TRBJ1-1	TRBV5-6	NA	CASSLGRGPTEAFF	TGTGCCAGCAGCTTAGGGAGGGGCCCAACTGAAGCTTTCTTT
NA	TRBJ2-1	TRBV5-1	NA	CASSLDPSSISSYNEQFF	TGCGCCAGCAGCTTGGATCCTAGCTCAATAAGCTCCTACAATGAGCAGTTCTTC
NA	TRBJ2-3	TRBV5-4	NA	CASGGSIGGVLDTQYF	TGTGCCAGCGGGGGATCCATAGGGGGGGTTCTAGATACGCAGTATTTT
NA	TRBJ1-2	TRBV15	NA	CATSRDRQAYGYTF	TGTGCCACCAGCAGAGATAGACAGGCTTATGGCTACACCTTC
few	TRBJ1-4	TRBV19	NA	CASTTPRATGANEKLFF	TGTGCCAGTACCACGCCAAGAGCCACTGGGGCGAATGAAAAACTGTTTTTT
NA	TRBJ2-3	TRBV13	TRBD1	CATSDRESTDTQYF	TGTGCCACTTCGGACAGGGAGAGCACAGATACGCAGTATTTT
NA	TRBJ1-2	TRBV29-1	NA	CSVLEGGYGYTF	TGCAGCGTTTTGGAGGGGGGGTATGGCTACACCTTC
NA	TRBJ2-7	TRBV18	NA	CASSSAQGRGRYEQYF	TGTGCCAGCTCTTCCGCCCAAGGGAGGGGGAGGTACGAGCAGTACTTC
NA	TRBJ2-7	TRBV10-2	TRBD2	CASSALMGGSNYEQYF	TGCGCCAGCAGTGCCCTGATGGGGGGGTCTAACTACGAGCAGTACTTC
NA	TRBJ2-7	TRBV5-1	NA	CASSLDRSAYEQYF	TGCGCCAGCAGCTTGGACAGGAGCGCCTACGAGCAGTACTTC